This section outlines one T cell receptor beta chain sequence together with its context. Donation came from healthy HIV-negative adults that had no recent acute infections or vaccinations. TCRdb keeps only in-frame clones here, not all; method: immunoSEQ multiplex PCR. This table has about 2 million clones, 85% to 95% appearing once. The sample originates from a study of shared clonotypes between healthy human individuals. The sequenced sample was naive CD4+ T cells sorted from blood. The subset: CD45RA+ positively selected. The sequence came from a man between 18 and 35 years old in good health.

DNA for the CDR3: TGTGCCTGGAGGGGGGGGACTTTCACGGGAGTCACTGAAGCTTTCTTT. Translating it yields CAWRGGTFTGVTEAFF. This chain connects TRBV30 to TRBJ1-1, with a weak D call TRBD1 (5 bases). The germline V and J ends were trimmed by 3 bases and 4 bases, with 21 bases remaining between them. Germline CDR1 and CDR2: GTSNPN and SVGIG (reference sequence). This CDR3 spans 16 amino acids.